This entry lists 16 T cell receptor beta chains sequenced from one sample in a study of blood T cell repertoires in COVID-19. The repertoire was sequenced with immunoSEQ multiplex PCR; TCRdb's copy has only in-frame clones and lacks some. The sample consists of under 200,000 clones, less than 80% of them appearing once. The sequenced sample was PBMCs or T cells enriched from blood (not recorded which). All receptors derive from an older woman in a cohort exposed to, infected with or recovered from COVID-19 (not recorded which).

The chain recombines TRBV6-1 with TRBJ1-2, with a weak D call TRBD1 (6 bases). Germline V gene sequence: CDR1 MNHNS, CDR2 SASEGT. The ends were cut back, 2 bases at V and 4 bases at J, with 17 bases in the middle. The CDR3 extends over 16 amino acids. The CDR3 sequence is CASSESSLRQAYGYTF. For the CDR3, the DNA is TGTGCCAGCAGTGAATCGTCCCTGAGACAGGCCTATGGCTACACCTTC.

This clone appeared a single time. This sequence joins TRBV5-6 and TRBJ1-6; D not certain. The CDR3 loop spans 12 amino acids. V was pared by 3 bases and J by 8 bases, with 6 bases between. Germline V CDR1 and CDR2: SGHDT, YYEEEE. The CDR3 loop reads CASSSFDSPLHF. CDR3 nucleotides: TGTGCCAGCAGCTCCTTTGATTCACCCCTCCACTTT.

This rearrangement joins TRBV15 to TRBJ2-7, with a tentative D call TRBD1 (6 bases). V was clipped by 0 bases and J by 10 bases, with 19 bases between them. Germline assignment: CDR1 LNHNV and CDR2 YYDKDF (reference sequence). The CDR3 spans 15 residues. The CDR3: CATSRDSGTKSLQYF. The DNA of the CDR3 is TGTGCCACCAGCAGAGACTCCGGGACAAAAAGCCTTCAGTACTTC.

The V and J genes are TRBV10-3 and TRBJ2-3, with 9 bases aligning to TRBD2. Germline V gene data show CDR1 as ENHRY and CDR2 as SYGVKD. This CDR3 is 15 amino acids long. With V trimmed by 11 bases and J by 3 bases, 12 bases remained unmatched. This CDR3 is CALSSGKGQTDTQYF. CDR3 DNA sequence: TGTGCCTTGTCTAGCGGGAAGGGTCAGACAGATACGCAGTATTTT.

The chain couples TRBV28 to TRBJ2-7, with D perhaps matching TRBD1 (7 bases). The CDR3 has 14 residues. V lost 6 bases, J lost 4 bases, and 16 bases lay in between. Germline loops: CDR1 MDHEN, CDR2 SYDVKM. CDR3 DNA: TGTGCCAGCAGGCCCCTACAGGGGAGGTACGAGCAGTACTTC. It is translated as CASRPLQGRYEQYF.

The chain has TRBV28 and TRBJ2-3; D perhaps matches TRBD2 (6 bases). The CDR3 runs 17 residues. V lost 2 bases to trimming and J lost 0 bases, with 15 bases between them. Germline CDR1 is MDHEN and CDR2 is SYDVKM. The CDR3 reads CASSLAPLATSTDTQYF. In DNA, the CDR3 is TGTGCCAGCAGTTTAGCCCCACTAGCAACTAGCACAGATACGCAGTATTTT.

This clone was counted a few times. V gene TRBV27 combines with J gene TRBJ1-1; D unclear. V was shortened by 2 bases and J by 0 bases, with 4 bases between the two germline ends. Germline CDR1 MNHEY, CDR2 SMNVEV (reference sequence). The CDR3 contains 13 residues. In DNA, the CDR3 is TGTGCCAGCAGTTTAAATATGAACACTGAAGCTTTCTTT. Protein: CASSLNMNTEAFF.

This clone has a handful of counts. Written as DNA, the CDR3 is TGTGCCAGCGGGACAGGGCCTGGGGAGCAGTTCTTC. It yields the protein CASGTGPGEQFF. The chain couples TRBV19 to TRBJ2-1, with 9 bases lining up with TRBD1. CDR3 length equals 12 residues. CDR1 and CDR2 from the germline V gene are LNHDA and SQIVND (reference sequence). J gave up 10 bases and V 9 bases, and 7 bases lay outside the gene matches. Filled out from reference TRBV19 and TRBJ2-1, the complete variable domain reads DGGITQSPKYLFRKEGQNVTLSCEQNLNHDAMYWYRQDPGQGLRLIYYSQIVNDFQKGDIAEGYSVSREKKESFPLTVTSAQKNPTAFYLCASGTGPGEQFFGPGTRLTVL.

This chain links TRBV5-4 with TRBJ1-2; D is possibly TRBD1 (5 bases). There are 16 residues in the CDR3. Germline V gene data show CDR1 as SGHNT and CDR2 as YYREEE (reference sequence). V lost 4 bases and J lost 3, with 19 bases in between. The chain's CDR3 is CASSGSGGAVYYGYTF. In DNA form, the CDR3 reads TGTGCCAGCAGCGGCTCGGGAGGGGCGGTTTACTATGGCTACACCTTC.

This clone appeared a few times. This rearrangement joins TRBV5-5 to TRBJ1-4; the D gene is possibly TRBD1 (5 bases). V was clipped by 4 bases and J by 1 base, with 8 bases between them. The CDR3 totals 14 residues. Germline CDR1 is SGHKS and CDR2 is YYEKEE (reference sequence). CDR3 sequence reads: CASSPRGTNEKLFF. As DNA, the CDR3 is TGTGCCAGCAGCCCTAGGGGAACTAATGAAAAACTGTTTTTT.

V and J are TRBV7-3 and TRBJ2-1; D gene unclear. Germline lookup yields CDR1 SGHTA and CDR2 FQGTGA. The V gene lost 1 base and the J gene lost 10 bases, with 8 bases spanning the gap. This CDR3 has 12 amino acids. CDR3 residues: CASSLNGAEQFF. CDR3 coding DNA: TGTGCCAGCAGCTTAAACGGAGCAGAGCAGTTCTTC.

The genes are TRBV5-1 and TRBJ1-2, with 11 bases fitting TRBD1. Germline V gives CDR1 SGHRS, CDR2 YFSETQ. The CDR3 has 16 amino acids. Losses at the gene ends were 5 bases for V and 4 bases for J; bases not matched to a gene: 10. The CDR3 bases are TGCGCCAGCAGAGGGGACCCGGGGACAGGGGGCTATGGCTACACCTTC. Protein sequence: CASRGDPGTGGYGYTF.

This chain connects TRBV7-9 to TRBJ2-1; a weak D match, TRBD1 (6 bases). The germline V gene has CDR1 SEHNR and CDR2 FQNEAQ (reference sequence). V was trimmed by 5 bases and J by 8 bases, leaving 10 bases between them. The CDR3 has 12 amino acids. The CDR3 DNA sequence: TGTGCCAGCAGCAAACAGGGCTATGAGCAGTTCTTC. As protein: CASSKQGYEQFF. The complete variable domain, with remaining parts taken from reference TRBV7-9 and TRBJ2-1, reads DTGVSQNPRHKITKRGQNVTFRCDPISEHNRLYWYRQTLGQGPEFLTYFQNEAQLEKSRLLSDRFSAERPKGSFSTLEIQRTEQGDSAMYLCASSKQGYEQFFGPGTRLTVL.

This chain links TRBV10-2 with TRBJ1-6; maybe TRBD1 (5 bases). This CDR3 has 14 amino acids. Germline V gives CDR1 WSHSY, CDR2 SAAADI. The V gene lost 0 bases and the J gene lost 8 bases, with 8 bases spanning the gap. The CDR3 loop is CASSESGVYSPLHF. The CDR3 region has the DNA TGCGCCAGCAGTGAGTCAGGGGTTTATTCACCCCTCCACTTT.

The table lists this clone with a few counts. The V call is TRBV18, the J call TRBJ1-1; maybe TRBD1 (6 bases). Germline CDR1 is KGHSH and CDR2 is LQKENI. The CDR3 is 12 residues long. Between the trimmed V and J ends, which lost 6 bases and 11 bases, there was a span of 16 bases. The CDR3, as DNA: TGTGCCAGCTCCCCCCGGGGGGCCCCGGCTTTCTTT. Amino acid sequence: CASSPRGAPAFF.

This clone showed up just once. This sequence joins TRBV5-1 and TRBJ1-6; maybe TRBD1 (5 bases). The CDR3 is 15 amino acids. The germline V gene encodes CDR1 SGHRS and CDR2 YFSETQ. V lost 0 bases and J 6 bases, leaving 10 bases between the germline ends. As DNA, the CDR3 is TGCGCCAGCAGCTTGGAGGGGTCGACTAATTCACCCCTCCACTTT. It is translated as CASSLEGSTNSPLHF.